A single sample is the source of the 14 T cell receptor beta chains below, sequenced in a study of OX40 agonist ivuxolimab in advanced cancers. TCRdb keeps only in-frame clones here, not all; method: immunoSEQ multiplex PCR. The sample consists of 40,000 to 60,000 clones, about 81% of them appearing once. This material consisted of CD4+ or CD8+ T cells sorted from blood, taken in a trial of the OX40 agonist ivuxolimab. Receptor source: an adult with an advanced solid tumor such as melanoma, head and neck, liver or kidney cancer.

The J gene is TRBJ2-7, the V gene TRBV5-4; 7 positions agree with TRBD1. The CDR3 contains 14 residues. V was clipped by 4 bases and J by 2 bases; unmatched bases: 6. Germline CDR1 is SGHNT and CDR2 is YYREEE (reference sequence). The CDR3 bases are TGTGCCAGCAGCGATAAGACAGGGACCTACGAGCAGTACTTC. Its translation: CASSDKTGTYEQYF.

V and J are TRBV4-1 and TRBJ1-5, with 8 bases aligning to TRBD1. The CDR3 length is 15 residues. With 3 bases clipped from V and 6 bases from J, the junction kept 7 bases outside the gene matches. In germline, CDR1 is MGHRA, CDR2 YSYEKL. The CDR3 loop is CASSHGRGPGQPQHF. The CDR3, as DNA: TGCGCCAGCAGCCACGGCAGGGGGCCTGGTCAGCCCCAGCATTTT.

The chain combines TRBV14 with TRBJ1-6, with 7 positions matching TRBD1. The CDR3 covers 14 residues. V lost 1 base, J lost 12 bases, and 6 bases stayed unmatched. CDR1 and CDR2 (germline): SGHDN, FVKESK. CDR3 in DNA: TGTGCCAGCAGCCAAGTCGCAGGGGGAGGACCCCTCCACTTT. Protein: CASSQVAGGGPLHF.

The chain uses TRBV14 and TRBJ2-7; D is ambiguous. Trimming took 1 base from V and 2 from J, leaving 9 bases between them. The germline V gene has CDR1 SGHDN and CDR2 FVKESK. This CDR3 contains 14 residues. The CDR3 reads CASSQVSGAYEQYF. The DNA for the CDR3 is TGTGCCAGCAGCCAAGTTTCGGGCGCCTACGAGCAGTACTTC.

The V and J genes are TRBV6-1 and TRBJ2-3; D is uncertain. Per the germline V gene, CDR1 is MNHNS and CDR2 is SASEGT. The V end was cut by 6 bases, the J end by 0 bases, with 10 bases between. The CDR3 extends over 14 amino acids. CDR3 nucleotides: TGTGCCAGCAGCCGGCTATCTAGCACAGATACGCAGTATTTT. Protein sequence: CASSRLSSTDTQYF.

The rearrangement links TRBV9 to TRBJ1-1; D remains ambiguous. The CDR3 loop spans 14 amino acids. CDR1 SGDLS and CDR2 YYNGEE come from the germline V gene. V was cut by 0 bases and J by 1 base, with 7 bases left in between. DNA for the CDR3: TGTGCCAGCAGCGTAGTGGCGGCGAACACTGAAGCTTTCTTT. Translation: CASSVVAANTEAFF.

V gene TRBV27 combines with J gene TRBJ2-2; perhaps TRBD1 as D (7 bases). The CDR3 loop spans 13 amino acids. V was clipped by 4 bases and J by 9 bases, with 12 bases between them. CDR1 and CDR2 (germline): MNHEY, SMNVEV (reference sequence). The CDR3 spells CASSSRGDRELFF. In nucleotides, the CDR3 is TGTGCCAGCAGTTCCAGGGGGGATAGGGAGCTGTTTTTT.

V gene TRBV28 combines with J gene TRBJ2-2; TRBD2 is a possible D gene (7 bases). Germline CDR1 reads MDHEN; CDR2 reads SYDVKM. This CDR3 is 14 amino acids long. The V and J ends lost 10 bases and 0 bases respectively, with 12 bases between them. CDR3 DNA sequence: TGTGCCACCCCGGGGGGCTCGAACACCGGGGAGCTGTTTTTT. Translation: CATPGGSNTGELFF.

This clone has a handful of counts. V and J are TRBV7-6 and TRBJ1-4, with D unclear. This CDR3 is 15 amino acids long. The V end was cut by 5 bases, the J end by 0 bases, with 10 bases between. CDR1 is SGHVS, CDR2 FNYEAQ, per germline. CDR3 nucleotide sequence: TGTGCCAGCAGCCCAAACAGTGCAACTAATGAAAAACTGTTTTTT. Its translation: CASSPNSATNEKLFF.

This clone was picked up a small number of times. The chain uses TRBV6-5 and TRBJ2-7; perhaps TRBD1 as D (5 bases). Germline CDR1 reads MNHEY; CDR2 reads SVGAGI. V was shortened by 5 bases and J by 6 bases, with 8 bases between the two germline ends. The length of the CDR3 is 11 residues. The chain's CDR3 is CASSGGAEQYF. As DNA, the CDR3 is TGTGCCAGCAGTGGTGGGGCCGAGCAGTACTTC.

The chain links TRBV7-9 to TRBJ2-3, with 7 positions matching TRBD2. The J segment lost 3 bases and the V segment lost 7 bases, leaving 10 bases of the junction unmatched. CDR1 is SEHNR and CDR2 is FQNEAQ in the germline V gene (reference sequence). CDR3 length: 15 residues. DNA for the CDR3: TGTGCCAGCAAGAGCTTACGGGAGGTTACAGATACGCAGTATTTT. Its protein is CASKSLREVTDTQYF.

This rearrangement joins TRBV29-1 to TRBJ2-1, with TRBD2 matching 11 bases. The CDR3 loop spans 13 amino acids. CDR1 and CDR2 (germline): SQVTM, ANQGSEA. V lost 6 bases to trimming and J lost 10 bases; unmatched junction nucleotides: 8. CDR3 coding DNA: TGCAGCGTCGTAGCGGGAGGGCCTATCGAGCAGTTCTTC. Protein product: CSVVAGGPIEQFF.

The V gene is TRBV5-1, the J gene TRBJ2-1; no firm D call. This CDR3 is built from 12 residues. From germline, CDR1 is SGHRS and CDR2 YFSETQ. Trimming removed 4 bases at V and 4 bases at J, with 6 bases between. The CDR3 coding sequence is TGCGCCAGCAGCGGCTTATACAATGAGCAGTTCTTC. Its protein product is CASSGLYNEQFF. Drawing the rest from reference TRBV5-1 and TRBJ2-1, the complete variable domain is KAGVTQTPRYLIKTRGQQVTLSCSPISGHRSVSWYQQTPGQGLQFLFEYFSETQRNKGNFPGRFSGRQFSNSRSEMNVSTLELGDSALYLCASSGLYNEQFFGPGTRLTVL.

The chain carries TRBV7-9 and TRBJ1-2; the D gene is possibly TRBD1 (5 bases). The CDR3 extends over 15 amino acids. The V gene lost 6 bases and the J gene lost 0 bases, with 14 bases spanning the gap. CDR1 SEHNR and CDR2 FQNEAQ come from the germline V gene (reference sequence). CDR3 sequence reads: CASRVWDSANYGYTF. CDR3 bases: TGTGCCAGCAGGGTTTGGGACTCTGCTAACTATGGCTACACCTTC.